These 10 T cell receptor beta chains came from one sample sequenced in a study of technical replicates of blood from a handful of donors. Sequencing used immunoSEQ multiplex PCR; TCRdb keeps in-frame clones, though not all of them. The table has approximately 73,000 clones, about 96% seen once; the top ten hold roughly 0.3%. The source material was T cells isolated from PBMCs. Source of these receptors: a human donor in good health.

The chain employs TRBV13 and TRBJ2-7, with 10 bases lining up with TRBD1. The V segment lost 5 bases and the J segment 4 bases; nucleotides outside the gene matches: 14. The CDR3 length is 17 residues. Germline CDR1 reads PRHDT; CDR2 reads FYEKMQ (reference sequence). Written as DNA, the CDR3 is TGTGCCAGCAGCCGCTATACGACCGACAGGGGGCCGTACGAGCAGTACTTC. Amino acid sequence: CASSRYTTDRGPYEQYF.

J is TRBJ2-7 and V is TRBV20-1; 7 nucleotides align to TRBD2. Trimming took 6 bases from V and 5 from J; bases not matched to a gene: 4. Germline assignment: CDR1 DFQATT and CDR2 SNEGSKA (reference sequence). The CDR3 consists of 11 residues. CDR3 loop: CSAEGRDEQYF. The CDR3 coding sequence is TGCAGTGCCGAAGGGAGGGACGAGCAGTACTTC.

The chain joins TRBV6-1 to TRBJ1-5; possible D gene TRBD1, 5 bases. CDR3 size: 14 residues. The germline CDR1 and CDR2 sequences are MNHNS and SASEGT. V shed 7 bases and J shed 2 bases, with 12 bases lying between them. CDR3 in DNA: TGTGCCAGCAACGGGGGGGATGGCAATCAGCCCCAGCATTTT. Translation gives CASNGGDGNQPQHF.

The chain has TRBV7-8 and TRBJ1-4, with 10 nucleotides matching TRBD1. CDR1 and CDR2 (germline): SGHVS, FQNEAQ. V lost 5 bases and J lost 8; bases outside the gene matches: 5. CDR3 length: 14 amino acids. In DNA, the CDR3 is TGTGCCAGCAGCAAGACAGGGGGCGAGGAAAAACTGTTTTTT. It is translated as CASSKTGGEEKLFF.

The chain employs TRBV5-5 and TRBJ1-5; TRBD1 matches at 7 bases. The germline CDR1 and CDR2 sequences are SGHKS and YYEKEE (reference sequence). There are 16 residues in the CDR3. V dropped 4 bases and J dropped 5; count of bases not matched to a gene: 12. CDR3 in amino acids: CASSRGGGTTYQPQHF. The CDR3, as DNA: TGTGCCAGCAGCCGAGGAGGGGGCACTACTTATCAGCCCCAGCATTTT.

The gene calls are TRBV5-4 and TRBJ2-3; D perhaps matches TRBD2 (6 bases). Trimming removed 2 bases from V and 3 bases from J, with 13 bases in between. Germline loops: CDR1 SGHNT, CDR2 YYREEE (reference sequence). The CDR3 is made up of 15 amino acids. CDR3 protein: CASSFDSGATDTQYF. CDR3 nucleotide sequence: TGTGCCAGCAGCTTCGACTCGGGAGCGACAGATACGCAGTATTTT.

V gene TRBV6-5 combines with J gene TRBJ1-2; TRBD1 might be the D (5 bases). Trimming cost V 10 bases and J 0 bases, with 12 bases left between them. CDR1 is MNHEY, CDR2 SVGAGI, per germline. The CDR3 extends over 13 amino acids. The DNA of the CDR3 is TGTGCCACCCGGGGGGGAGCTAACTATGGCTACACCTTC. As protein: CATRGGANYGYTF.

This clone was counted a single time. This sequence joins TRBV6-1 and TRBJ2-5, with 9 bases that match TRBD1. The CDR3 extends over 14 amino acids. J gave up 2 bases and V 7 bases, and 5 bases lay outside the gene matches. The V gene's germline CDR1 is MNHNS and CDR2 SASEGT. This CDR3 reads CASTMGQGQETQYF. CDR3 sequence (DNA): TGTGCCAGCACCATGGGACAGGGTCAAGAGACCCAGTACTTC.

This clone has more than one count but fewer than ten. The CDR3 sequence: CSGRTGGLTEAFF. DNA for the CDR3: TGCAGCGGACGAACAGGGGGTCTCACTGAAGCTTTCTTT. The genes are TRBV29-1 and TRBJ1-1; 8 positions match TRBD1. This CDR3 contains 13 residues. Germline CDR1 and CDR2: SQVTM and ANQGSEA. Trimming cost V 7 bases and J 4 bases; bases outside gene matches: 8.

V and J are TRBV7-6 and TRBJ2-1, with 7 bases identical to TRBD2. Germline values: CDR1 SGHVS, CDR2 FNYEAQ. V shed 6 bases and J 6 bases; nucleotides not matched to a gene: 5. The CDR3 sequence is 13 residues long. CDR3 region: CASSPLASNEQFF. The CDR3 nucleotides read TGTGCCAGCAGTCCACTAGCGAGCAATGAGCAGTTCTTC. The whole variable domain, filled in from reference TRBV7-6 and TRBJ2-1, reads GAGVSQSPRYKVTKRGQDVALRCDPISGHVSLYWYRQALGQGPEFLTYFNYEAQQDKSGLPNDRFSAERPEGSISTLTIQRTEQRDSAMYRCASSPLASNEQFFGPGTRLTVL.